Presented here are 13 T cell receptor beta chains from one specimen sequenced in a study of cytomegalovirus exposure and HLA in healthy donors. The PCR had 60 Vbeta and 13 Jbeta primers. The repertoire was sequenced with immunoSEQ multiplex PCR; TCRdb's copy has only in-frame clones and lacks some. Counted here are approximately 120,000 clones, approximately 70% occurring once; the ten biggest clones make up 4.8%. The sequencing input was PBMCs. Every receptor here comes from a man aged 60 to 69 in good health and CMV-seropositive.

J is TRBJ2-7 and V is TRBV9; the D gene is possibly TRBD2 (5 bases). Trimming cost V 3 bases and J 1 base, with 8 bases left between them. The CDR3 consists of 13 residues. Germline V gives CDR1 SGDLS, CDR2 YYNGEE. For the CDR3, the DNA is TGTGCCAGCAGCGCGGACTGGTCCTACGAGCAGTACTTC. Amino acid sequence: CASSADWSYEQYF.

J is TRBJ2-3 and V is TRBV6-6; D is perhaps TRBD1 (5 bases). V was trimmed by 5 bases and J by 3 bases, leaving 18 bases between them. The CDR3 runs to 16 residues. Germline V gene data show CDR1 as MNHNY and CDR2 as SVGAGI (reference sequence). CDR3 residues: CASSRRGQQGTDTQYF. The CDR3 region has the DNA TGTGCCAGCAGTCGCCGTGGTCAGCAGGGTACAGATACGCAGTATTTT.

This clone was counted a single time. The rearrangement uses TRBV9 and TRBJ2-1; 9 bases line up with TRBD1. CDR1 and CDR2 (germline): SGDLS, YYNGEE. J was trimmed by 5 bases and V by 6 bases; bases with no gene match: 6. The CDR3 has 14 residues. In DNA form, the CDR3 reads TGTGCCAGCACCCCGGGACAGGGCAACAATGAGCAGTTCTTC. It codes for CASTPGQGNNEQFF.

In DNA form, the CDR3 reads TGCGCCAGCAGCCAAGGGTTTTTATGGGTTCGTAGAACAGGGGGCACTGAAGCTTTCTTT. It specifies CASSQGFLWVRRTGGTEAFF. J is TRBJ1-1 and V is TRBV4-1; 8 bases align to TRBD1. The CDR3 runs 20 residues. Trimming removed 1 base from V and 4 bases from J; junction bases left unmatched: 20. CDR1 and CDR2 (germline): MGHRA, YSYEKL.

This chain connects TRBV6-5 to TRBJ1-2, with D possibly TRBD1 on 6 matching bases. This CDR3 has 12 residues. V lost 10 bases, J lost 2 bases, and 11 bases lay in between. Germline V gene data show CDR1 as MNHEY and CDR2 as SVGAGI. The CDR3 nucleotides read TGTGCCACCAGAACAGGGAACTATGGCTACACCTTC. Its translation is CATRTGNYGYTF.

This chain connects TRBV14 to TRBJ1-1; TRBD1 might be the D (5 bases). The ends were cut back, 3 bases at V and 8 bases at J, with 10 bases in the middle. Germline V gene lookup returns CDR1 SGHDN and CDR2 FVKESK. CDR3 length: 12 residues. The CDR3 is CASSHLRQEAFF. The CDR3 DNA reads TGTGCCAGCAGCCACCTTAGACAGGAAGCTTTCTTT.

This clone was counted a single time. The V and J genes are TRBV28 and TRBJ2-7; perhaps TRBD1 as D (6 bases). Germline V gives CDR1 MDHEN, CDR2 SYDVKM. The V gene lost 8 bases and the J gene lost 1 base, with 9 bases spanning the gap. The CDR3 is 12 amino acids. The CDR3 spells CASEGQSYEQYF. The CDR3 DNA sequence: TGTGCCAGCGAAGGACAGTCCTACGAGCAGTACTTC.

The CDR3 nucleotides read TGTGCCAGCAGCCCACTAGCGAGAACAGATACGCAGTATTTT. This codes for CASSPLARTDTQYF. The chain combines TRBV2 with TRBJ2-3; 7 bases align to TRBD2. V lost 6 bases, J lost 3 bases, and 6 bases stayed unmatched. CDR1 and CDR2 (germline): SNHLY, FYNNEI. The CDR3 runs 14 residues.

V gene TRBV2 combines with J gene TRBJ1-5; 7 nucleotides line up with TRBD1. This CDR3 is built from 14 residues. The germline V gene encodes CDR1 SNHLY and CDR2 FYNNEI. Trimming cost V 7 bases and J 4 bases; bases outside gene matches: 7. CDR3 sequence: CASKGATGNQPQHF. In DNA, the CDR3 is TGTGCCAGCAAGGGGGCGACGGGAAATCAGCCCCAGCATTTT.

This sequence joins TRBV5-1 and TRBJ2-2, with 8 bases that match TRBD1. With V trimmed by 0 bases and J by 0 bases, 7 bases remained unmatched. Germline CDR1 SGHRS, CDR2 YFSETQ. The CDR3 length is 18 residues. The CDR3 here is CASSLVGGQGANTGELFF. The CDR3 nucleotides read TGCGCCAGCAGCTTGGTTGGTGGACAGGGAGCGAACACCGGGGAGCTGTTTTTT.

The table lists this clone with a few counts. V is TRBV9 and J is TRBJ1-2, with 9 bases aligning to TRBD1. Germline lookup yields CDR1 SGDLS and CDR2 YYNGEE. The CDR3 runs 16 residues. V shed 7 bases and J 2 bases; nucleotides not matched to a gene: 12. The CDR3: CASWGTGGGKNYGYTF. The CDR3 coding sequence is TGTGCCAGCTGGGGTACAGGGGGCGGTAAAAACTATGGCTACACCTTC. The full variable domain, rest sourced from reference TRBV9 and TRBJ1-2, is DSGVTQTPKHLITATGQRVTLRCSPRSGDLSVYWYQQSLDQGLQFLIQYYNGEERAKGNILERFSAQQFPDLHSELNLSSLELGDSALYFCASWGTGGGKNYGYTFGSGTRLTVV.

The chain is built from TRBV5-6 and TRBJ2-1, with 8 bases lining up with TRBD2. The CDR3 consists of 17 residues. The V segment lost 0 bases and the J segment 3 bases; nucleotides outside the gene matches: 8. Germline CDR1 SGHDT, CDR2 YYEEEE. The CDR3 sequence is CASSLVPGGASYNEQFF. In nucleotides, the CDR3 is TGTGCCAGCAGCTTGGTGCCGGGGGGGGCAAGCTACAATGAGCAGTTCTTC.

The chain employs TRBV9 and TRBJ2-3, with 16 bases matching TRBD2. Looked up from germline, CDR1 is SGDLS and CDR2 is YYNGEE. The CDR3 is made up of 17 amino acids. Trimming cost V 4 bases and J 3 bases; bases outside gene matches: 5. The chain's CDR3 is CASSPGTSGGGTDTQYF. CDR3 coding DNA: TGTGCCAGCAGCCCCGGGACTAGCGGGGGGGGTACAGATACGCAGTATTTT.